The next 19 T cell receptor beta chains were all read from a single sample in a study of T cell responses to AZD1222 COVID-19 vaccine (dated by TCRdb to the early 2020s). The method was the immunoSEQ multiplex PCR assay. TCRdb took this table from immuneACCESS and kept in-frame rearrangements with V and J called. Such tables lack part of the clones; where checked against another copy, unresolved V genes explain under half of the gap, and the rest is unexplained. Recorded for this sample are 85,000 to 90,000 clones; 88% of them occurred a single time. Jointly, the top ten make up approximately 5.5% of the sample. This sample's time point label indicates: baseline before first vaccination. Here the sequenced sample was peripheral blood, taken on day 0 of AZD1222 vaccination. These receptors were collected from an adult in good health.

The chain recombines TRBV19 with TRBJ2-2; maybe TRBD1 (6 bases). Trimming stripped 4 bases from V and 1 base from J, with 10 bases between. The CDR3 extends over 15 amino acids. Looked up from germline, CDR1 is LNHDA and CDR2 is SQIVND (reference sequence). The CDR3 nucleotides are TGTGCCAGTAGTACATCGGGACAGAACACCGGGGAGCTGTTTTTT. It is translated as CASSTSGQNTGELFF.

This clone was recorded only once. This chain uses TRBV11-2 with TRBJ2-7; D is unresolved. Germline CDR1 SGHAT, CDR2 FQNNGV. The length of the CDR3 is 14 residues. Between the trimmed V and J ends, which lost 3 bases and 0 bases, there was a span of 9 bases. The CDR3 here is CASSFGSSSYEQYF. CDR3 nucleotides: TGTGCCAGCAGCTTTGGTTCGAGCTCCTACGAGCAGTACTTC.

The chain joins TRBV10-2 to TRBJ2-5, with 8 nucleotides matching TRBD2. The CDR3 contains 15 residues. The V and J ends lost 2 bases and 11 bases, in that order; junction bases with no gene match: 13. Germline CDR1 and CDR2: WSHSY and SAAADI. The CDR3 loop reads CASSENTSGRVRQYF. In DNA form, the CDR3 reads TGCGCCAGCAGTGAGAATACTAGCGGAAGAGTTAGACAGTACTTC.

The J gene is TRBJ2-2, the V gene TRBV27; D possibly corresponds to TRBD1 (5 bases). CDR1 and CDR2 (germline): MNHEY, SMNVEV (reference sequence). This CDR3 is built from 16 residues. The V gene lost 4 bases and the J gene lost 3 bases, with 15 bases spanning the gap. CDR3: CASSSLQGLHTGELFF. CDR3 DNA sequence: TGTGCCAGCAGTTCACTCCAGGGTTTACACACCGGGGAGCTGTTTTTT.

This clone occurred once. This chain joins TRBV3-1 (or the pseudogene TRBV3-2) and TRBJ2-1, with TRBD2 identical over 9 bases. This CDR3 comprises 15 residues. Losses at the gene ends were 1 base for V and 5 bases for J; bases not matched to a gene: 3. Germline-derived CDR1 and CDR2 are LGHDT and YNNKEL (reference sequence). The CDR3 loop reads CASSQAPSGDNEQFF. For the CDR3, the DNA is TGTGCCAGCAGCCAAGCCCCTAGCGGGGACAATGAGCAGTTCTTC.

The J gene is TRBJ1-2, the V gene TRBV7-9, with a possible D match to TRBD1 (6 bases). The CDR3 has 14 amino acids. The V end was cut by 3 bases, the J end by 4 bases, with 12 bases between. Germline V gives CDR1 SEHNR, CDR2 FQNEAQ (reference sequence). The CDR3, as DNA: TGTGCCAGCAGCTTCGGGGGCGAGGGCTATGGCTACACCTTC. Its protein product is CASSFGGEGYGYTF.

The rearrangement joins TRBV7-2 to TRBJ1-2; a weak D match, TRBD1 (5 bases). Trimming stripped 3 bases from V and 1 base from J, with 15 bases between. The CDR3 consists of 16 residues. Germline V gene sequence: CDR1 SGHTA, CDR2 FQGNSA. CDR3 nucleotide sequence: TGTGCCAGCAGCTTGGGCGGTGGGGGAGTTAACTATGGCTACACCTTC. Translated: CASSLGGGGVNYGYTF.

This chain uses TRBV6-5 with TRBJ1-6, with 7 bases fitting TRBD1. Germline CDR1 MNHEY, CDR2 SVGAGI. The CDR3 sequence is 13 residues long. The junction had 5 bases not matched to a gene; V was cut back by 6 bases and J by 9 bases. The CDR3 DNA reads TGTGCCAGCAGAAGCCGGGACAGTTCACCCCTCCACTTT. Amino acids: CASRSRDSSPLHF.

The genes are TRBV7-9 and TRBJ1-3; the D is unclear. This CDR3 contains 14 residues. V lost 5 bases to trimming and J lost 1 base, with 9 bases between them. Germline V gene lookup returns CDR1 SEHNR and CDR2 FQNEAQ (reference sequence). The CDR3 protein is CASSNDVSGNTIYF. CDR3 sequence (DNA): TGTGCCAGCAGCAATGACGTATCTGGAAACACCATATATTTT.

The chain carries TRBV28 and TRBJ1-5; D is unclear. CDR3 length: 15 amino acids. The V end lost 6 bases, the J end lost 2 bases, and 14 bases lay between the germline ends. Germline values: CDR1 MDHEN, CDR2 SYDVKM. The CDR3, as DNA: TGTGCCAGCAGGGCTCAAGGTCGTGGCAATCAGCCCCAGCATTTT. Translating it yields CASRAQGRGNQPQHF.

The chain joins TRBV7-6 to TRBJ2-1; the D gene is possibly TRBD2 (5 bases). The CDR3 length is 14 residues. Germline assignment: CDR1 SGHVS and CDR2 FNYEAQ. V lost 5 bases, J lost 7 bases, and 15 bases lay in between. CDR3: CASSTPHSGNEQFF. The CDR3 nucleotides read TGTGCCAGCAGCACTCCTCACTCGGGGAATGAGCAGTTCTTC.

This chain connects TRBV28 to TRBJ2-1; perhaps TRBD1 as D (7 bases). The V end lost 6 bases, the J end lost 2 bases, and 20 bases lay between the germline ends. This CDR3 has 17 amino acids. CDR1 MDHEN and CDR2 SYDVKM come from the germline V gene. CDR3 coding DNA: TGTGCCAGCAGCCGCCTAGGCGACAGGGAGGCCTACAATGAGCAGTTCTTC. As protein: CASSRLGDREAYNEQFF. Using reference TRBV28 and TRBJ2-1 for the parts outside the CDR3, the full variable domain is DVKVTQSSRYLVKRTGEKVFLECVQDMDHENMFWYRQDPGLGLRLIYFSYDVKMKEKGDIPEGYSVSREKKERFSLILESASTNQTSMYLCASSRLGDREAYNEQFFGPGTRLTVL.

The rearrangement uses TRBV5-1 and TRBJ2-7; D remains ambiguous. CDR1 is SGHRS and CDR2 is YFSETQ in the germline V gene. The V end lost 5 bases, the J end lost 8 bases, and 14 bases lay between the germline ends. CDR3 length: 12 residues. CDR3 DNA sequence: TGCGCCAGCAGACTGGTGGGTTCCAAGCAGTACTTC. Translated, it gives CASRLVGSKQYF.

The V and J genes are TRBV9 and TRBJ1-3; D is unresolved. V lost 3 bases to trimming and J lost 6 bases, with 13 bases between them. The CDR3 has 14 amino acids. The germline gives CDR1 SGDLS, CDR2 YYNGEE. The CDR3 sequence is CASSAPDGKNTIYF. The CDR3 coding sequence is TGTGCCAGCAGCGCTCCCGACGGAAAAAACACCATATATTTT.

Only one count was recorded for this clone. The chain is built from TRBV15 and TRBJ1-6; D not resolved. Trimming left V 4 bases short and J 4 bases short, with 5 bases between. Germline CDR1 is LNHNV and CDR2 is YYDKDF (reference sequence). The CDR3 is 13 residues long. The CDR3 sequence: CATSTQYNSPLHF. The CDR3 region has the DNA TGTGCCACCAGCACCCAGTATAATTCACCCCTCCACTTT.

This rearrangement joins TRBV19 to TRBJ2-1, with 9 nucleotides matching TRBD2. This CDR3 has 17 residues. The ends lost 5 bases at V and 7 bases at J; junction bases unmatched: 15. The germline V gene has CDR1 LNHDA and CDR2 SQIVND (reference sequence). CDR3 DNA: TGTGCCAGTAGTGCCGCGGGTCGGCGGGAGGGTGGGAATGAGCAGTTCTTC. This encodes CASSAAGRREGGNEQFF.

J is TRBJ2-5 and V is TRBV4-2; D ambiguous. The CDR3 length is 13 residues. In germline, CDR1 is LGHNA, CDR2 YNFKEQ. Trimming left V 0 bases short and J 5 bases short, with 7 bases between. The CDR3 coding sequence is TGTGCCAGCAGCCAAGATTTCTCTGAGACCCAGTACTTC. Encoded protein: CASSQDFSETQYF.

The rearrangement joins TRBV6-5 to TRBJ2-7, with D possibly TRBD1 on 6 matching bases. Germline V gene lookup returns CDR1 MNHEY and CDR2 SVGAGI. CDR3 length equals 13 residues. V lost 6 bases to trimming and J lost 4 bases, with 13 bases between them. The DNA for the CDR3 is TGTGCCAGCAGCGCACAGGGTAATTACGAGCAGTACTTC. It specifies CASSAQGNYEQYF.

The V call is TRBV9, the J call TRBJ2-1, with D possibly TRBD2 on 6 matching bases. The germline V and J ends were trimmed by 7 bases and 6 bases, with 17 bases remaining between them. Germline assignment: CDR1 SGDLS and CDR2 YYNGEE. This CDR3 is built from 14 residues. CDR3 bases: TGTGCCAGCGCCAGGTCGCGGGAAGTCAATGAGCAGTTCTTC. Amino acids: CASARSREVNEQFF.